The 7 T cell receptor beta chains reported below all come from one sample, sequenced in a study of blood T cell repertoires in COVID-19 (dated by TCRdb to the early 2020s). Library preparation used the immunoSEQ multiplex PCR assay. TCRdb took over this immuneACCESS table, retaining in-frame rearrangements with V and J assigned. Such tables are incomplete; in checked studies, under half of the missing clones stem from an unresolved V gene, and the remainder is unexplained. The sample table lists some 200,000 clones, 83% of them with a count of one. Approximately 5% of the sample is held by the ten biggest clonotypes. The sequenced sample consisted of PBMCs or T cells enriched from blood (not recorded which). The receptor set was obtained from a woman in her 50s who had been exposed to COVID-19.

This chain links TRBV13 with TRBJ1-4, with D tentatively TRBD1 (6 bases). The CDR3 loop spans 15 amino acids. V lost 2 bases to trimming and J lost 8 bases, with 15 bases between them. Germline lookup yields CDR1 PRHDT and CDR2 FYEKMQ (reference sequence). CDR3 protein: CASSLTSNRDEKLFF. The CDR3, as DNA: TGTGCCAGCAGCTTAACGTCTAACAGGGACGAAAAACTGTTTTTT.

J is TRBJ1-2 and V is TRBV12-3 or TRBV12-4; D uncertain. V gave up 3 bases and J gave up 1 base, with 6 bases separating them. The CDR3 totals 13 residues. CDR3: CASSLVSNYGYTF. Written as DNA, the CDR3 is TGTGCCAGCAGTTTGGTCAGTAACTATGGCTACACCTTC.

The chain joins TRBV20-1 to TRBJ2-3; D call uncertain. Trimming took off 5 bases at V and 3 bases at J, with 6 bases between the two ends. Germline V CDR1 and CDR2: DFQATT, SNEGSKA (reference sequence). The CDR3 has 11 residues. The CDR3 protein is CSAARTDTQYF. DNA of the CDR3: TGCAGTGCTGCTAGAACAGATACGCAGTATTTT.

This clone was recorded only once. The chain employs TRBV10-2 and TRBJ1-1, with D perhaps TRBD1 (5 bases). Germline V gives CDR1 WSHSY, CDR2 SAAADI. V dropped 7 bases and J dropped 0 bases, with 9 bases sitting between them. The CDR3 extends over 13 amino acids. The CDR3 DNA follows: TGCGCCAGCACCTCAGGGTTGAACACTGAAGCTTTCTTT. This encodes CASTSGLNTEAFF.

The chain joins TRBV9 to TRBJ2-2; D ambiguous. Trimming left V 3 bases short and J 5 bases short, with 8 bases between. The CDR3 is 13 amino acids. CDR1 and CDR2 from the germline V gene are SGDLS and YYNGEE. The CDR3 loop is CASSATLTGELFF. Written as DNA, the CDR3 is TGTGCCAGCAGCGCCACTCTGACCGGGGAGCTGTTTTTT.

The chain recombines TRBV12-3 or TRBV12-4 with TRBJ1-2, with 9 bases identical to TRBD1. After removal of 6 bases from V and 6 bases from J, the junction contained 5 bases not matched to a gene. There are 13 residues in the CDR3. The CDR3 coding sequence is TGTGCCAGCAGAAATACAGGGGGCCATGGCTACACCTTC. Its translation is CASRNTGGHGYTF.

This sequence joins TRBV28 and TRBJ1-2; 8 bases fit TRBD1. Germline trimming cut 7 bases from V and 3 bases from J; bases unmatched to any gene: 7. The CDR3 has 14 amino acids. Germline V gene lookup returns CDR1 MDHEN and CDR2 SYDVKM. The CDR3 nucleotides are TGTGCCAGCACCCCTCAGGGGGCCTACTATGGCTACACCTTC. The encoded protein is CASTPQGAYYGYTF.